The T cell receptor beta chain under discussion was sequenced for a study of technical replicates of blood from a few donors. The CDR3 totals 15 residues. V gave up 0 bases and J gave up 6 bases, with 15 bases separating them. Germline-derived CDR1 and CDR2 are SGDLS and YYNGEE. TCRdb keeps only in-frame clones here, not all; method: immunoSEQ multiplex PCR. The sample lists more than 65,000 clones; around nine tenths were seen once. This chain uses TRBV9 with TRBJ1-2, with D perhaps TRBD1 (6 bases). The sequence came from a human donor in good health. The sample comprised T cells isolated from PBMCs. This chain's CDR3 is CASSVDKDSQDGYTF. DNA for the CDR3: TGTGCCAGCAGCGTAGATAAGGACAGTCAAGATGGCTACACCTTC. Full variable domain (outside the CDR3, taken from reference TRBV9 and TRBJ1-2): DSGVTQTPKHLITATGQRVTLRCSPRSGDLSVYWYQQSLDQGLQFLIQYYNGEERAKGNILERFSAQQFPDLHSELNLSSLELGDSALYFCASSVDKDSQDGYTFGSGTRLTVV.